These T cell receptor beta chains were read from a single sample in a study of control samples from healthy donors and cancer patients. Measured with immunoSEQ multiplex PCR; TCRdb has only the in-frame clones, and not every one. This table holds around 130,000 clones, around 90% found once. Sequencing used blood. The source is a man aged 45-60 years in good health. The CDR3 runs from the conserved cysteine through the conserved F or W. Fields, in order: J gene, clone size, V gene, D gene, CDR3 protein, CDR3 DNA. D genes are given only for firm matches. Part of the rows lack a size; the others show once, few, many or a class for expanded clones.

>TRBJ2-3|-|TRBV24-1|-
CATSDFRSTDTQYF
TGTGCCACCAGTGATTTTCGAAGCACAGATACGCAGTATTTT
>TRBJ1-4|-|TRBV3-1/TRBV3-2|-
CASNLRGGPGTNEKLFF
TGTGCCAGCAATCTCAGAGGCGGCCCGGGCACCAATGAAAAACTGTTTTTT
>TRBJ1-5|many|TRBV19|TRBD1
CASRQQGMGNQPQHF
TGTGCCAGTAGACAACAGGGGATGGGCAATCAGCCCCAGCATTTT
>TRBJ1-1|-|TRBV9|-
CASSAEGGRRDTEAFF
TGTGCCAGCAGCGCCGAGGGAGGGAGAAGGGACACTGAAGCTTTCTTT
>TRBJ2-7|-|TRBV19|TRBD2
CASRDSSGHSYEQYF
TGTGCCAGTAGGGACTCTAGCGGCCACTCCTACGAGCAGTACTTC
>TRBJ2-3|-|TRBV9|-
CASSPSSRGGTDTQYF
TGTGCCAGCAGCCCCTCTTCGCGGGGTGGAACAGATACGCAGTATTTT
>TRBJ2-2|-|TRBV5-4|-
CASSLGGAKVGELFF
TGTGCCAGCAGCTTGGGGGGGGCGAAGGTCGGGGAGCTGTTTTTT
>TRBJ2-7|-|TRBV7-9|-
CASSSYEQYF
TGTGCCAGCAGCTCCTACGAGCAGTACTTC
>TRBJ2-7|-|TRBV11-2|-
CASSLDVRSLYEQYF
TGTGCCAGCAGCTTAGACGTGAGGAGCCTCTACGAGCAGTACTTC
>TRBJ1-1|-|TRBV9|-
CASSVGLGDGETEAFF
TGTGCCAGCAGCGTAGGATTGGGGGACGGGGAAACTGAAGCTTTCTTT
>TRBJ2-5|-|TRBV30|-
CAWRGVGWRELLETQYF
TGTGCCTGGAGGGGGGTCGGCTGGCGCGAGTTGCTGGAGACCCAGTACTTC
>TRBJ2-7|-|TRBV18|-
CASSGHYEQYF
TGTGCCAGCTCAGGACACTACGAGCAGTACTTC
>TRBJ2-1|-|TRBV11-2|TRBD1
CASSLAGTGVLHEQFF
TGTGCCAGCAGCTTAGCTGGGACAGGGGTTTTGCATGAGCAGTTCTTC
>TRBJ1-2|-|TRBV5-8|-
CASSLISYTF
TGTGCCAGCAGCTTGATTAGCTACACCTTC
>TRBJ1-5|few|TRBV28|TRBD1
CASSPGTGVVQPQHF
TGTGCCAGCAGTCCCGGGACAGGGGTAGTCCAGCCCCAGCATTTT
>TRBJ1-1|few|TRBV7-2|-
CASSYGPWNTEAFF
TGTGCCAGCAGCTACGGACCTTGGAACACTGAAGCTTTCTTT
>TRBJ2-3|-|TRBV3-1/TRBV3-2|TRBD2
CASSQDPSGGADTQYF
TGTGCCAGCAGCCAAGATCCTAGCGGGGGGGCAGATACGCAGTATTTT
>TRBJ2-7|once|TRBV24-1|-
CATSDRSPREQYF
TGTGCCACCAGTGATCGGTCACCCCGCGAGCAGTACTTC
>TRBJ1-5|-|TRBV6-4|-
CASSDGYQPQHF
TGTGCCAGCAGTGACGGGTACCAGCCCCAGCATTTT
>TRBJ1-4|-|TRBV11-2|TRBD1
CASSPGTGGEKLFF
TGTGCCAGCAGCCCCGGGACAGGGGGCGAAAAACTGTTTTTT
>TRBJ1-1|-|TRBV5-4|-
CASSLGGRDTEAFF
TGTGCCAGCAGCTTGGGTGGACGGGACACTGAAGCTTTCTTT
>TRBJ2-2|-|TRBV19|-
CASNVVNTGELFF
TGTGCCAGTAATGTGGTTAACACCGGGGAGCTGTTTTTT
>TRBJ2-2|-|TRBV5-1|-
CASSFGSDTGELFF
TGCGCCAGCAGCTTCGGCTCAGACACCGGGGAGCTGTTTTTT
>TRBJ2-7|-|TRBV11-2|TRBD2
CASSLRASGGSYEQYF
TGTGCCAGCAGCTTACGGGCTAGCGGGGGGTCCTACGAGCAGTACTTC
>TRBJ1-6|-|TRBV19|TRBD1
CASRADRANSPLHF
TGTGCCAGTAGGGCGGACAGGGCCAATTCACCCCTCCACTTT
>TRBJ2-3|-|TRBV24-1|TRBD1
CATSDSPGQGASTQYF
TGTGCCACCAGTGATTCACCGGGACAGGGGGCTAGTACGCAGTATTTT
>TRBJ2-3|-|TRBV5-5|TRBD2
CASSLLPLAGVGDTQYF
TGTGCCAGCAGCTTGTTACCCCTAGCGGGGGTTGGAGATACGCAGTATTTT
>TRBJ2-1|-|TRBV7-2|-
CASSLEGGMLLNEQFF
TGTGCCAGCAGCTTAGAGGGGGGGATGCTCCTAAATGAGCAGTTCTTC
>TRBJ1-1|-|TRBV19|-
CASNGGNMRNTEAFF
TGTGCCAGTAACGGGGGGAACATGCGGAACACTGAAGCTTTCTTT
>TRBJ2-5|-|TRBV19|-
CASSIGHETQYF
TGTGCCAGTAGTATAGGGCACGAGACCCAGTACTTC
>TRBJ1-4|-|TRBV27|-
CASSPGKQGEKLFF
TGTGCCAGCAGTCCTGGCAAGCAGGGTGAAAAACTGTTTTTT
>TRBJ1-5|-|TRBV5-5|-
CASSIRTGAGQPQHF
TGTGCCAGCAGTATTAGGACGGGGGCGGGTCAGCCCCAGCATTTT
>TRBJ2-3|-|TRBV7-8|-
CASSRAKANTQYF
TGTGCCAGCAGCCGGGCAAAGGCTAATACGCAGTATTTT
>TRBJ2-2|once|TRBV5-6|-
CASSFLEGSNTGELFF
TGTGCCAGCAGCTTTTTGGAGGGGTCGAACACCGGGGAGCTGTTTTTT
>TRBJ2-7|-|TRBV6-5|TRBD2
CASSYESSGVYEQYF
TGTGCCAGCAGTTACGAGTCTAGCGGGGTCTACGAGCAGTACTTC
>TRBJ1-1|few|TRBV6-5|TRBD1
CASSRTGGNTEAFF
TGTGCCAGCAGCAGGACAGGGGGGAACACTGAAGCTTTCTTT
>TRBJ1-2|-|TRBV29-1|TRBD1
CSAIEGAGYGYTF
TGCAGCGCCATAGAGGGGGCGGGGTATGGCTACACCTTC
>TRBJ1-1|-|TRBV7-9|TRBD1
CASSYDRVIRNTEAFF
TGTGCCAGCAGCTACGACAGGGTCATAAGGAACACTGAAGCTTTCTTT
>TRBJ1-1|-|TRBV6-5|-
CASSSDWQAFF
TGTGCCAGCAGCTCCGACTGGCAAGCTTTCTTT
>TRBJ2-5|once|TRBV7-6|-
CASSLEDQETQYF
TGTGCCAGCAGCTTAGAGGACCAAGAGACCCAGTACTTC
>TRBJ2-3|-|TRBV7-6|-
CASSHERKVDTQYF
TGTGCCAGCAGCCACGAGAGGAAGGTAGATACGCAGTATTTT